These 10 T cell receptor beta chains came from one sample sequenced in a study of T cells in Graves' hyperthyroidism and ophthalmopathy. Researchers amplified the TCR beta CDR3 regions from RNA transcripts. RT-PCR in the first round (using the HTBI primer set) targeted the TCR CDR3. In TCRdb, the multiplex PCR reads were re-called with MiXCR into one record per CDR3 protein. This sample has 540,000 or so distinct CDR3 sequences, with 46% found just once. Sequencing was carried out using peripheral blood or thyroid tissue (not recorded which). Receptors were obtained from an adult woman with Graves' disease, either hyperthyroidism or ophthalmopathy (not recorded which).

This clonotype was counted ten times or more. V gene TRBV4-1 combines with J gene TRBJ1-5; D may be TRBD1 (5 bases). This CDR3 spans 14 amino acids. Germline V CDR1 and CDR2: MGHRA, YSYEKL. Deletions cut 2 bases from V and 7 bases from J, with 12 bases between. This chain's CDR3 is CASSQRPGNQPQHF. The CDR3 DNA is TGCGCCAGCAGCCAACGACCAGGGAACCAGCCCCAGCATTTT.

This clonotype was detected ten times or more. The chain couples TRBV5-6 to TRBJ2-5, with D possibly TRBD2 on 6 matching bases. CDR3 length: 15 amino acids. V lost 3 bases and J lost 4, with 16 bases in between. Germline V gene data show CDR1 as SGHDT and CDR2 as YYEEEE. CDR3 coding DNA: TGTGCCAGCAGCTCCCGGATCCTCGGGGGAGAGACCCAGTACTTC. It is translated as CASSSRILGGETQYF.

The J gene is TRBJ1-1, the V gene TRBV19; no clear D. The V gene lost 6 bases and the J gene lost 11 bases, with 13 bases spanning the gap. Germline V gene lookup returns CDR1 LNHDA and CDR2 SQIVND (reference sequence). The length of the CDR3 is 11 residues. The CDR3 sequence is CASRQGVGAFF. The CDR3 coding sequence is TGTGCCAGTAGGCAAGGAGTTGGGGCTTTCTTT.

The CDR3 DNA reads as TGTGCCAGCAGCGCTTCCGGGACAGCAAACAATGAGCAGTTCTTC. This encodes CASSASGTANNEQFF. The rearrangement links TRBV9 to TRBJ2-1; 7 positions match TRBD1. The CDR3 spans 15 residues. Per the germline V gene, CDR1 is SGDLS and CDR2 is YYNGEE. V dropped 3 bases and J dropped 5; count of bases not matched to a gene: 8.

This clonotype has ten or more counts. The rearrangement joins TRBV29-1 to TRBJ2-7, with 11 bases that match TRBD2. Per the germline V gene, CDR1 is SQVTM and CDR2 is ANQGSEA. CDR3 length: 13 amino acids. J gave up 4 bases and V 7 bases, and 6 bases lay outside the gene matches. Here the CDR3 reads CSAVAGGSYEQYF. The CDR3 coding sequence is TGCAGCGCTGTAGCGGGAGGGAGTTACGAGCAGTACTTC.

The gene calls are TRBV5-1 and TRBJ2-1, with D possibly matching TRBD2 (6 bases). The CDR3 is made up of 16 amino acids. V lost 5 bases, J lost 5 bases, and 20 bases lay in between. CDR1 and CDR2 (germline): SGHRS, YFSETQ. CDR3 DNA: TGCGCCAGCAGGTCGGTAGGATCGGGGGTCCACAATGAGCAGTTCTTC. It is translated as CASRSVGSGVHNEQFF.

There are a few counts of this clonotype. The chain recombines TRBV12-3 or TRBV12-4 with TRBJ1-2; 8 nucleotides match TRBD1. The CDR3 has 13 residues. J lost 4 bases, V lost 5 bases, and 3 bases had no gene match. The CDR3 DNA follows: TGTGCCAGCAGTCCGACAGGGGCCTATGGCTACACCTTC. It is translated as CASSPTGAYGYTF.

The V gene is TRBV7-9, the J gene TRBJ2-7; D may match TRBD1 or TRBD2 (5 bases each). Germline assignment: CDR1 SEHNR and CDR2 FQNEAQ (reference sequence). The CDR3 is 17 amino acids. V was pared by 6 bases and J by 1 base, with 22 bases between. CDR3 sequence (DNA): TGTGCCAGCAGTTTATCGCCCGGGGCAGGGTTATCCTACGAGCAGTACTTC. Translated: CASSLSPGAGLSYEQYF. The full variable domain, completed using reference TRBV7-9 and TRBJ2-7, is DTGVSQNPRHKITKRGQNVTFRCDPISEHNRLYWYRQTLGQGPEFLTYFQNEAQLEKSRLLSDRFSAERPKGSFSTLEIQRTEQGDSAMYLCASSLSPGAGLSYEQYFGPGTRLTVT.

The chain joins TRBV29-1 to TRBJ2-7; 8 nucleotides line up with TRBD2. Germline assignment: CDR1 SQVTM and CDR2 ANQGSEA. The CDR3 spans 13 residues. J lost 4 bases, V lost 4 bases, and 6 bases had no gene match. CDR3 nucleotide sequence: TGCAGCGTTGGCGGGACTAGGCTTTACGAGCAGTACTTC. Its protein is CSVGGTRLYEQYF.

CDR3 in amino acids: CATQKGLGNQPQHF. CDR3 sequence (DNA): TGTGCCACGCAAAAGGGGTTAGGCAATCAGCCCCAGCATTTT. This sequence joins TRBV24-1 and TRBJ1-5; D might be TRBD1 (5 bases). Germline values: CDR1 KGHDR, CDR2 SFDVKD. The CDR3 covers 14 residues. The germline V and J ends were trimmed by 10 bases and 2 bases, with 14 bases remaining between them.